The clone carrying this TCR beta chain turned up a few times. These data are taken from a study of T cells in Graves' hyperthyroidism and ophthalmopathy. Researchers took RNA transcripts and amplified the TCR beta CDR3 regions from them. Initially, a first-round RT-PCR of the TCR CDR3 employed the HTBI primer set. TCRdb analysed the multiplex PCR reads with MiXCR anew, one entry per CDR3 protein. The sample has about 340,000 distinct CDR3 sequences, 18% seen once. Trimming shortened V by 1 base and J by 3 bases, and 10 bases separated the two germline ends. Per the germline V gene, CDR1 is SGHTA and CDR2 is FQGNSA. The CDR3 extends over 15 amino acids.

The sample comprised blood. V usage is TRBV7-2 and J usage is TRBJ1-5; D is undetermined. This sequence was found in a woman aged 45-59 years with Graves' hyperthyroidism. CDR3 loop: CASSLVSGDNQPQHF. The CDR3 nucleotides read TGTGCCAGCAGCTTAGTGTCCGGCGACAATCAGCCCCAGCATTTT.